The TCR beta chain under discussion was sequenced for a study of graft-versus-host responses after intestinal transplantation. Whole-study findings and limits: In recipient marrow, GvH clones were found, and some appeared first in ileum or blood.

Germline lookup yields CDR1 MNHEY and CDR2 SVGAGI. The CDR3 is 16 amino acids. The V and J ends lost 3 bases and 4 bases, in that order; junction bases with no gene match: 8. A single count supports this clone. Measured with immunoSEQ multiplex PCR; TCRdb has only the in-frame clones, and not every one. The data contain fewer than 25,000 clones, 40% to 55% of them singletons. J is TRBJ2-7 and V is TRBV6-5; the match to TRBD1 covers 11 bases. The sample was alloreactive CD4+ T cells from a mixed lymphocyte reaction culture, taken before intestinal transplant. The subset here: CFSE-low proliferating T cells sorted from approximately 6-day pre-transplant mixed lymphocyte reaction (GvH or HvG direction). The clonotype originates from a human patient who received an intestinal transplant. The CDR3 sequence: CASSYWVGQGDYEQYF. In nucleotides, the CDR3 is TGTGCCAGCAGTTATTGGGTGGGACAGGGGGATTACGAGCAGTACTTC.